This T cell receptor beta chain was profiled in a study of T cells in Graves' hyperthyroidism and ophthalmopathy. Findings and limits, study-wide: Blood samples included most of the expanded thyroid clonotypes exceeding 0.001. The model anticipated ophthalmopathy a median about 7.1 months pre-onset.

Template material for amplifying TCR beta CDR3 regions consisted of RNA transcripts. TCR CDR3 regions were first amplified by RT-PCR with HTBI primers. TCRdb called the multiplex PCR reads again in MiXCR, with one record for every CDR3 protein. The sample carries around 600,000 distinct CDR3 sequences, nearly 45% recorded once. The germline V gene has CDR1 KGHDR and CDR2 SFDVKD. V lost 4 bases, J lost 1 base, and 12 bases lay in between. This CDR3 region has 15 residues. The study based diagnoses on clinical symptoms, serum thyroxine and TRAb, thyroid ultrasound and orbital computed tomography. At least ten counts were recorded for this clonotype. Its antigen is currently unknown.

The sequenced material came from peripheral blood or thyroid tissue (not recorded which). This sequence originates from an adult man with Graves' disease, either hyperthyroidism or ophthalmopathy (not recorded which). The rearrangement joins TRBV24-1 to TRBJ2-5; D gene uncertain. CDR3 sequence: CATSDPLGVQETQYF. CDR3 sequence (DNA): TGTGCCACCAGTGACCCCCTTGGAGTCCAAGAGACCCAGTACTTC.